This entry lists 14 T cell receptor beta chains sequenced from one sample in a study of beta chain features in type 1 diabetes. Study-level points and caveats: There was a moderate but significant shortening of TCRB CDR3s in all four CD4+ subsets of Type 1 diabetes patients.

Sequencing targeted expressed TCRB transcripts, as all isolated RNA had been reverse transcribed. Measured with immunoSEQ multiplex PCR; TCRdb has only the in-frame clones, and not every one. The table includes roughly 150,000 clones, roughly 9% detected once. Their antigens are not known. The sequenced sample was central memory CD4+ T cells from blood. These receptors originate from a woman aged 30 to 39 with type 1 diabetes.

Note on this clone: Other DNA sequences within the sample encode an identical CDR3. The rearrangement links TRBV5-1 to TRBJ2-5; D may be TRBD1 (7 bases). V gave up 1 base and J gave up 2 bases, with 9 bases separating them. This CDR3 region has 14 residues. Germline CDR1 and CDR2: SGHRS and YFSETQ. The CDR3 DNA is TGCGCCAGCAGCTTGCAGGGGGGACAAGAGACCCAGTACTTC. As protein: CASSLQGGQETQYF.

This clone was detected only a few times. The V gene is TRBV7-2, the J gene TRBJ1-1; the D gene is possibly TRBD1 (5 bases). The V gene lost 1 base and the J gene lost 0 bases, with 9 bases spanning the gap. Germline CDR1 is SGHTA and CDR2 is FQGNSA. CDR3 length: 15 residues. The CDR3 protein is CASSLGGAMNTEAFF. Here the CDR3 DNA reads TGTGCCAGCAGCTTAGGCGGGGCCATGAACACTGAAGCTTTCTTT.

The chain employs TRBV18 and TRBJ2-7; TRBD1 matches at 9 bases. Germline CDR1 and CDR2: KGHSH and LQKENI. The CDR3 length is 16 residues. V shed 1 base, J shed 5 bases, and the junction held 9 bases outside the gene matches. Here the CDR3 reads CASSPQSGTGSHEQYF. DNA of the CDR3: TGTGCCAGCTCACCACAGTCCGGGACAGGGAGCCACGAGCAGTACTTC.

This clone was seen only a few times. The chain employs TRBV5-1 and TRBJ2-6; D is possibly TRBD1 (5 bases). There are 17 residues in the CDR3. The V end lost 2 bases, the J end lost 0 bases, and 12 bases lay between the germline ends. Germline V gene sequence: CDR1 SGHRS, CDR2 YFSETQ. The CDR3 DNA sequence: TGCGCCAGCAGCTTAGAGACAGCGTTCTCTGGGGCCAACGTCCTGACTTTC. This codes for CASSLETAFSGANVLTF.

This clone was seen a few times. The V and J genes are TRBV5-4 and TRBJ2-3; TRBD2 is a possible D gene (7 bases). The CDR3 contains 15 residues. Trimming shortened V by 6 bases and J by 0 bases, and 14 bases separated the two germline ends. CDR1 and CDR2 (germline): SGHNT, YYREEE (reference sequence). The CDR3 loop reads CASNVRGPSTDTQYF. In DNA, the CDR3 is TGTGCCAGCAACGTGCGGGGGCCTAGCACAGATACGCAGTATTTT. The entire variable domain, with the rest obtained from reference TRBV5-4 and TRBJ2-3, is as follows: ETGVTQSPTHLIKTRGQQVTLRCSSQSGHNTVSWYQQALGQGPQFIFQYYREEENGRGNFPPRFSGLQFPNYSSELNVNALELDDSALYLCASNVRGPSTDTQYFGPGTRLTVL.

This clone was seen a handful of times. The chain recombines TRBV5-6 with TRBJ1-5; D unclear. The CDR3 has 14 amino acids. The germline V gene has CDR1 SGHDT and CDR2 YYEEEE. The germline V and J ends were trimmed by 1 base and 7 bases, with 12 bases remaining between them. The CDR3 DNA follows: TGTGCCAGCAGCTTGTACGGGGTGGGGCAGCCCCAGCATTTT. Its translation is CASSLYGVGQPQHF.

The sample holds a few counts of this clone. The genes are TRBV6-1 and TRBJ2-5; 7 bases are a match to TRBD2. V gave up 2 bases and J gave up 9 bases; unmatched junction bases: 12. The CDR3 runs 15 residues. Germline V lookup: CDR1 MNHNS, CDR2 SASEGT. The CDR3 DNA reads as TGTGCCAGCAGTGAATTTAGGGTCCATCGGGGGGCCCAGTACTTC. This encodes CASSEFRVHRGAQYF.

The genes are TRBV5-1 and TRBJ2-5; 11 positions agree with TRBD1. The trim removed 4 bases at V and 2 bases at J, leaving 7 bases unmatched. This CDR3 region has 16 residues. The germline gives CDR1 SGHRS, CDR2 YFSETQ. The CDR3 reads CASSNGGTGGQETQYF. CDR3 bases: TGCGCCAGCAGCAACGGCGGGACAGGGGGACAAGAGACCCAGTACTTC.

The V call is TRBV19, the J call TRBJ2-1, with D perhaps TRBD2 (6 bases). Deletions cut 7 bases from V and 0 bases from J, with 13 bases between. The CDR3 is 15 amino acids. Per germline, CDR1 LNHDA and CDR2 SQIVND (reference sequence). The CDR3 DNA follows: TGTGCCAGTAATCGACTAGGAACCTCCTACAATGAGCAGTTCTTC. Translated: CASNRLGTSYNEQFF.

This clone has a single count. This chain connects TRBV5-4 to TRBJ2-5; 9 bases line up with TRBD2. Germline loops: CDR1 SGHNT, CDR2 YYREEE (reference sequence). The CDR3 consists of 14 residues. Trimming cost V 4 bases and J 3 bases; bases outside gene matches: 4. CDR3 loop: CASSLSGSEETQYF. In DNA, the CDR3 is TGTGCCAGCAGCCTTAGCGGGAGTGAAGAGACCCAGTACTTC. Based on the CDR3 plus reference TRBV5-4 and TRBJ2-5, the full variable domain is ETGVTQSPTHLIKTRGQQVTLRCSSQSGHNTVSWYQQALGQGPQFIFQYYREEENGRGNFPPRFSGLQFPNYSSELNVNALELDDSALYLCASSLSGSEETQYFGPGTRLLVL.

The rearrangement uses TRBV7-8 and TRBJ2-1, with D unclear. Between the trimmed V and J ends, which lost 4 bases and 10 bases, there was a span of 20 bases. Germline loops: CDR1 SGHVS, CDR2 FQNEAQ. The CDR3 has 15 residues. The CDR3 coding sequence is TGTGCCAGCAGCTCCCCCGGGTCATTGGTGTACGAGCAGTTCTTC. It codes for CASSSPGSLVYEQFF.

This clone was recorded a few times. The chain employs TRBV2 and TRBJ2-7; possible D gene TRBD2, 5 bases. Germline CDR1 is SNHLY and CDR2 is FYNNEI. The CDR3 contains 13 residues. V was clipped by 3 bases and J by 2 bases, with 8 bases between them. In DNA, the CDR3 is TGTGCCAGCAGTGATCGGGAAACCTACGAGCAGTACTTC. This sequence encodes CASSDRETYEQYF.

This clone was counted a few times. This chain connects TRBV10-3 to TRBJ2-3; possibly TRBD2 for D (7 bases). V gave up 5 bases and J gave up 5 bases, with 14 bases separating them. The CDR3 is 14 residues long. In germline, CDR1 is ENHRY, CDR2 SYGVKD. CDR3 protein: CAISLQGRGDTQYF. The CDR3, as DNA: TGTGCCATCAGTTTGCAGGGGAGGGGAGATACGCAGTATTTT.

This clone was seen a few times. J is TRBJ2-5 and V is TRBV28; 14 bases agree with TRBD2. The V and J ends lost 5 bases and 3 bases, in that order; junction bases with no gene match: 11. Germline-derived CDR1 and CDR2 are MDHEN and SYDVKM. This CDR3 has 18 amino acids. CDR3 in amino acids: CASSTRTSGRTQKETQYF. The CDR3 DNA sequence: TGTGCCAGCAGTACCCGGACTAGCGGGAGGACCCAAAAAGAGACCCAGTACTTC.